This T cell receptor beta chain was observed in a study of cytomegalovirus exposure and HLA in healthy donors. The study, taken as a whole, reports: Analysis was carried out at a later point, and it linked a missense DCLRE1C variant to TCR beta V- and J-gene trimming. In a later analysis, the majority of CMV-associated beta chains seemingly showed HLA restriction. TCR association rates varied by HLA locus in a later analysis, with DRB1 highest and HLA-C lowest.

The CDR3 totals 13 residues. V lost 6 bases, J lost 2 bases, and 10 bases lay in between. Germline-derived CDR1 and CDR2 are MNHNS and SASEGT. This clone was observed a few times. Its antigen is not known. The study ran its PCR with 60 Vbeta and 13 Jbeta primers. The protocol was immunoSEQ multiplex PCR, while the TCRdb copy is restricted to in-frame clones and leaves out a portion. The table shows under 150,000 clones, with around 10% occurring only once. Sample: PBMCs. The source of this sequence is a man aged 30 to 45 in good health and CMV-seronegative. This sequence joins TRBV6-1 and TRBJ2-5; perhaps TRBD1 as D (5 bases). CDR3: CASRLGPQETQYF. CDR3 coding DNA: TGTGCCAGCAGACTGGGGCCTCAAGAGACCCAGTACTTC.